This entry features one TCR beta chain sequence. The antigen is undetermined. The CDR3 is made up of 15 amino acids. Deletions cut 3 bases from V and 4 bases from J, with 10 bases between. Germline assignment: CDR1 PRHDT and CDR2 FYEKMQ (reference sequence). TCRdb re-analysed the 5' RACE reads in MiXCR, keeping a single row per CDR3 protein. Among more than 650,000 distinct CDR3 sequences listed, 5.5% to 6.5% were seen once. The data stem from a study of identical twins. Points from the study as a whole: There were fewer insertions in abundant cord blood beta clonotypes, but memory repertoires showed no such pattern. Those out-of-frame alpha sequences shared by twins showed an excess of low generation probability.

The chain joins TRBV13 to TRBJ2-6; TRBD2 might be the D (5 bases). Sequenced sample: naive T cells sorted from blood. This clonotype originated in a man younger than 35 in good health. For the CDR3, the DNA is TGTGCCAGCAGCTTGCGGGCCCAGGGGGCCAACGTCCTGACTTTC. Its protein is CASSLRAQGANVLTF.